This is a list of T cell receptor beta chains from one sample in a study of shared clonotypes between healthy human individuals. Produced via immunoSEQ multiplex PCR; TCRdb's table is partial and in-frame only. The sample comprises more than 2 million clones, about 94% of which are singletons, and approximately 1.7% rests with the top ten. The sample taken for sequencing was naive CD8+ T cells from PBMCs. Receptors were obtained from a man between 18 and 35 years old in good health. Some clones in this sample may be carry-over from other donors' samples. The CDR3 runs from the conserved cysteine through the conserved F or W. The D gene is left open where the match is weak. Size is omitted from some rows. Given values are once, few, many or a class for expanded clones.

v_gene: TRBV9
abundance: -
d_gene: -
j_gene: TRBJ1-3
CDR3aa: CASSETGNTIYF
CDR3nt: TGTGCCAGCAGCGAGACTGGGAACACCATATATTTT

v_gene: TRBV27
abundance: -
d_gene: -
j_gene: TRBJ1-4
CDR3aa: CASSFRALNEKLFF
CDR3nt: TGTGCCAGCAGTTTCCGAGCCTTAAATGAAAAACTGTTTTTT

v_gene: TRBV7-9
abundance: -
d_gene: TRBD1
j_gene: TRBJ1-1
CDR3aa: CASATGLGTEAFF
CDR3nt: TGTGCCAGCGCGACAGGGTTGGGCACTGAAGCTTTCTTT

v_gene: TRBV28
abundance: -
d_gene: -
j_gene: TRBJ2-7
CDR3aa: CASSLAGSDEQYF
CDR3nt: TGTGCCAGCAGTCTAGCCGGGAGTGACGAGCAGTACTTC

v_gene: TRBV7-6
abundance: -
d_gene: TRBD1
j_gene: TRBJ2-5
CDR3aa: CASSLLDRAQETQYF
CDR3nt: TGTGCCAGCAGCTTATTGGACAGGGCTCAAGAGACCCAGTACTTC

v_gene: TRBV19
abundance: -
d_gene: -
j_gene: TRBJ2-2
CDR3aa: CASIPGASRYTGELFF
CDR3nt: TGTGCCAGTATCCCCGGGGCTAGTAGATATACCGGGGAGCTGTTTTTT

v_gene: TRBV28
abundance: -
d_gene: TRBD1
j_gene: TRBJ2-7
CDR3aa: CASSPSSGQTYEQYF
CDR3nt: TGTGCCAGCAGTCCCTCATCGGGACAGACCTACGAGCAGTACTTC

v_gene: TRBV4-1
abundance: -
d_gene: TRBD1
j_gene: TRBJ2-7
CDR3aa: CASSKKTGPLDEQYF
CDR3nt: TGCGCCAGCAGCAAAAAGACAGGGCCCCTGGACGAGCAGTACTTC

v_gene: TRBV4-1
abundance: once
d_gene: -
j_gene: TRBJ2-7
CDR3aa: CASSQGLTGRADEQYF
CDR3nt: TGCGCCAGCAGCCAAGGTTTGACAGGCAGGGCCGACGAGCAGTACTTC

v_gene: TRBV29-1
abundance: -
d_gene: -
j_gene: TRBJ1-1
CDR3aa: CSVSGRDTEAFF
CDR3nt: TGCAGCGTTTCTGGTAGGGACACTGAAGCTTTCTTT

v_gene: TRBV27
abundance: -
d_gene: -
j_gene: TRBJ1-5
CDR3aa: CASSLVGGGRNQPQHF
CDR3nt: TGTGCCAGCAGTTTAGTGGGGGGCGGTCGCAATCAGCCCCAGCATTTT

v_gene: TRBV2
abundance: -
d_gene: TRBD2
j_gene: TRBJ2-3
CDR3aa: CASRDSGRADTQYF
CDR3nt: TGTGCCAGCAGGGACAGCGGGAGGGCAGATACGCAGTATTTT

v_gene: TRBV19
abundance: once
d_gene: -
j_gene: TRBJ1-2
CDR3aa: CASTGLDYGYTF
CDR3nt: TGTGCCAGTACCGGGCTGGACTATGGCTACACCTTC

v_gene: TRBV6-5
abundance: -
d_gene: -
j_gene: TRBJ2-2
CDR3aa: CASRADSGYGELFF
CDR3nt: TGTGCCAGCAGGGCGGACAGCGGGTACGGGGAGCTGTTTTTT

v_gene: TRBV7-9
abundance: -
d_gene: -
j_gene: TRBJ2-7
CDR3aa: CASSPRSWGEASYEQYF
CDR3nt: TGTGCCAGCAGCCCCCGCAGTTGGGGGGAGGCGTCCTACGAGCAGTACTTC

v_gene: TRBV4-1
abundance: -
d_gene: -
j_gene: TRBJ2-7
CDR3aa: CASSQVEGGYEQYF
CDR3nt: TGCGCCAGCAGCCAAGTAGAGGGAGGCTACGAGCAGTACTTC

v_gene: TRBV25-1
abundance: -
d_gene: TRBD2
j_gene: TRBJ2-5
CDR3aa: CASSTIAGGTETQYF
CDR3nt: TGTGCCAGCAGTACAATAGCGGGAGGTACAGAGACCCAGTACTTC

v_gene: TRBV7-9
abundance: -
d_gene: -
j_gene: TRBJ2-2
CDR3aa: CASSPEQGELFF
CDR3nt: TGTGCCAGCAGCCCCGAGCAGGGGGAGCTGTTTTTT

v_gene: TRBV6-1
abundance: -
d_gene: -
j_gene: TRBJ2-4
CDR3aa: CASSESGTVLAKNIQYF
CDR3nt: TGTGCCAGCAGTGAAAGTGGGACGGTCCTAGCCAAAAACATTCAGTACTTC

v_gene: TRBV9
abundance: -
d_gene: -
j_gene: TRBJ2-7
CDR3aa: CASSEGILADSYEQYF
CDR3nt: TGTGCCAGCAGCGAGGGTATTTTAGCGGACTCCTACGAGCAGTACTTC

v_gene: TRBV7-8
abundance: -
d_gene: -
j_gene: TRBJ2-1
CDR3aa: CASSQSLGEQFF
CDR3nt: TGTGCCAGCAGCCAGTCTTTGGGTGAGCAGTTCTTC

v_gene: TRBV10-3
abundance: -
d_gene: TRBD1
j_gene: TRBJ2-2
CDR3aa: CAIRVAATGTGRTGELFF
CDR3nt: TGTGCCATCAGAGTAGCCGCGACCGGGACAGGGCGCACCGGGGAGCTGTTTTTT

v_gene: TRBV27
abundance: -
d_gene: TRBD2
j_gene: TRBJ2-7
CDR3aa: CASIPVAGGPHEQYF
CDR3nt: TGTGCCAGCATCCCCGTAGCGGGAGGGCCCCACGAGCAGTACTTC

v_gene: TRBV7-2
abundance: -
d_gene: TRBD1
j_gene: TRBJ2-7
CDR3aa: CASSLGDRREQYF
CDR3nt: TGTGCCAGCAGCTTAGGGGACAGGAGAGAGCAGTACTTC

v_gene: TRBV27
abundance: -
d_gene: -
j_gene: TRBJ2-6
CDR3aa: CASSLSMGSGANVLTF
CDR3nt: TGTGCCAGCAGTTTATCGATGGGCTCTGGGGCCAACGTCCTGACTTTC

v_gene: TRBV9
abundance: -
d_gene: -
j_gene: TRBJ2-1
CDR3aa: CASSGLAVNNEQFF
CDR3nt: TGTGCCAGCAGCGGGCTAGCAGTTAACAATGAGCAGTTCTTC

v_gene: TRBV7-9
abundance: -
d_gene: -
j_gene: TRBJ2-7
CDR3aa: CASSRGAEVYEQYF
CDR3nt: TGTGCCAGCAGCCGCGGGGCAGAGGTGTACGAGCAGTACTTC

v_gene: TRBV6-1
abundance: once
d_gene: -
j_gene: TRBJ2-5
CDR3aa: CATRGGGQETQYF
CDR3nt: TGTGCCACCCGGGGAGGGGGTCAAGAGACCCAGTACTTC

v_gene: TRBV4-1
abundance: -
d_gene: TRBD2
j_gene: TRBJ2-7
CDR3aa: CASSQILKTSGSYEQYF
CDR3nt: TGCGCCAGCAGCCAAATTCTCAAGACTAGCGGGAGTTACGAGCAGTACTTC

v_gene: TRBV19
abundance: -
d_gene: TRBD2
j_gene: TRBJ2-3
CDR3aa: CASSIGASGPTDTQYF
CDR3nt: TGTGCCAGTAGTATAGGGGCTAGCGGACCCACAGATACGCAGTATTTT

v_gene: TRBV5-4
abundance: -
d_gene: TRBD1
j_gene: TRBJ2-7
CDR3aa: CASSSRDSSYEQYF
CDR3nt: TGTGCCAGCAGCTCCCGGGACAGCTCCTACGAGCAGTACTTC

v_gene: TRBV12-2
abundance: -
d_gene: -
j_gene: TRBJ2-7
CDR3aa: CAGYFPSYEQYF
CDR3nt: TGTGCAGGGTACTTTCCCTCCTACGAGCAGTACTTC

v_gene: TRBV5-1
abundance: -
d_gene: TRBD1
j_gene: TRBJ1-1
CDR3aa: CASSAGDRVGTEAFF
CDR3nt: TGCGCCAGCAGCGCAGGGGACAGGGTCGGTACTGAAGCTTTCTTT

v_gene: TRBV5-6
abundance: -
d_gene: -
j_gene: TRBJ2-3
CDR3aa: CASSPGTFLTDTQYF
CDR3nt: TGTGCCAGCAGCCCCGGGACATTCTTGACAGATACGCAGTATTTT

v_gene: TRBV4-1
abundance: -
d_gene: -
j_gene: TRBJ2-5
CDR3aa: CASRPVGQETQYF
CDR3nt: TGCGCCAGCAGACCCGTGGGCCAAGAGACCCAGTACTTC

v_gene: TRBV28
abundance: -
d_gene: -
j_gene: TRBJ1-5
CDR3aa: CASSLWSGTYSNQPQHF
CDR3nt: TGTGCCAGCAGTTTATGGTCTGGGACTTATAGCAATCAGCCCCAGCATTTT

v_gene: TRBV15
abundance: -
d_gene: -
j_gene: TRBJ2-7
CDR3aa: CATSRVRDLDYEQYF
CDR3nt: TGTGCCACCAGCAGGGTTCGGGACTTAGACTACGAGCAGTACTTC

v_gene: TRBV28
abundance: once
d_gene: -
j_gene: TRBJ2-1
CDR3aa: CASSLTGIFFADEQFF
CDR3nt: TGTGCCAGCAGTTTAACCGGGATTTTTTTTGCGGATGAGCAGTTCTTC

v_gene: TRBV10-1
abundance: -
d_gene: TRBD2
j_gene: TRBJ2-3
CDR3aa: CASSESIGTRGTDTQYF
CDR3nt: TGCGCCAGCAGTGAGTCGATAGGGACTAGGGGCACAGATACGCAGTATTTT

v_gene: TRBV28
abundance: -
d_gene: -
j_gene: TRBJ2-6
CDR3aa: CASRVQGYSGANVLTF
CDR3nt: TGTGCCAGCAGGGTACAGGGTTACTCTGGGGCCAACGTCCTGACTTTC